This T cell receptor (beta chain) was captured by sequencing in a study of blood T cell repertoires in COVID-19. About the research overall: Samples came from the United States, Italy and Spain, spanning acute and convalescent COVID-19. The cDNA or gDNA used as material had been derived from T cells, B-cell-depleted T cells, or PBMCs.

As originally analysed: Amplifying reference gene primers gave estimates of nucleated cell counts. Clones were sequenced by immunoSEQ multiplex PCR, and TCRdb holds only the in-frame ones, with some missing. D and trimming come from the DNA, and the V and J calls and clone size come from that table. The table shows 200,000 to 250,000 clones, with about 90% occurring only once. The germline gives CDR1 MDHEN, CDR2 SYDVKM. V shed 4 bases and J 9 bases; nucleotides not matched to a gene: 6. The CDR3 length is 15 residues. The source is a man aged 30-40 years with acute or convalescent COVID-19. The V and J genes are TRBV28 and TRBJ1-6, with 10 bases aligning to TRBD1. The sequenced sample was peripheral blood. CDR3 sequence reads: CASSSTGGAGSPLHF. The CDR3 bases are TGTGCCAGCAGTTCGACAGGGGGCGCTGGTTCACCCCTCCACTTT. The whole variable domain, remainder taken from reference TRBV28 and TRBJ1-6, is DVKVTQSSRYLVKRTGEKVFLECVQDMDHENMFWYRQDPGLGLRLIYFSYDVKMKEKGDIPEGYSVSREKKERFSLILESASTNQTSMYLCASSSTGGAGSPLHFGNGTRLTVT.